This paragraph covers one T cell receptor (beta chain) sequence. No antigen is known for it. Other DNA sequences in this sample translate to the same CDR3. The record originates from a study of shared clonotypes between healthy human individuals. Measured with immunoSEQ multiplex PCR; TCRdb has only the in-frame clones, and not every one. The repertoire holds around 700,000 clones, over 65% seen once, with 1.5% to 2% in the top ten. The investigators split CD4+ cells into a CD45RA+ naive subset and a CD45RA-negative memory subset. Study-level results: Sampling covered nothing but blood. Tissue TCR repertoires likely differ from those found in blood. Clonotype sharing among donors was thought likely to change with sequencing depth.

The receptor was derived from a woman between 25 and 40 years old in good health. Sequenced sample: memory CD4+ T cells sorted from blood. Subset meaning: CD45RA-negative fraction.

The CDR3 protein is CASSQEGRDTQYF. In DNA form, the CDR3 reads TGCGCCAGCAGCCAAGAGGGGCGGGATACGCAGTATTTT. The chain combines TRBV4-1 with TRBJ2-3, with D perhaps TRBD1 (5 bases). The CDR3 covers 13 residues. The germline V and J ends were trimmed by 0 bases and 6 bases, with 7 bases remaining between them. The germline CDR1 and CDR2 sequences are MGHRA and YSYEKL.